This T cell receptor beta chain was sequenced during a study of Ad26.COV2.S vaccination and SARS-CoV-2 variants. Study in general: Dosing was one shot or two shots 56 days apart.

Assay: immunoSEQ multiplex PCR; the TCRdb copy retains only in-frame clones and omits some. Counted here are 350,000 to 450,000 clones, about 88% occurring once; the ten biggest clones make up about 3.5%. General observations from the study: Vaccine and placebo groups showed comparable non-spike TCR breadth. Using TCR breadth and depth analyses may have led to underestimated total T cell responses.

As to treatment: around 19 received Ad26.COV2.S at low or high dose, single or two shots; a few received placebo; per-sample allocation not given. The study sampled participants on day 63 after the first vaccine or placebo injection. Boston provided a donor who was an adult aged 18-55 years. The CDR3 consists of 16 residues. CDR1 is SNHLY and CDR2 is FYNNEI in the germline V gene. Trimming removed 4 bases from V and 1 base from J; junction bases left unmatched: 7. Remarks on this clone: Its antigen is as yet unknown.

The sequence derives from a person between 18 and 60 years old who received the Ad26.COV2.S COVID-19 vaccine or a placebo. V usage is TRBV2 and J usage is TRBJ2-7, with 10 bases lining up with TRBD1. Sequencing was performed on peripheral blood, taken in a trial of Ad26.COV2.S vaccine versus placebo. CDR3 residues: CASSGLGQGVSYEQYF. For the CDR3, the DNA is TGTGCCAGCAGTGGCCTCGGACAGGGGGTTTCCTACGAGCAGTACTTC.